This T cell receptor (beta chain) stems from a study of shared clonotypes between healthy human individuals. On the study more broadly: There were three CD4 naive, three CD4 memory, two CD8 naive and one CD8 memory plates per donor. Study-wide findings and caveats: Memory subsets generally showed lower estimated richness than naive subsets.

This CDR3 spans 15 amino acids. Germline lookup yields CDR1 MNHEY and CDR2 SVGAGI. V dropped 6 bases and J dropped 2 bases, with 14 bases sitting between them. To note about this clone: Its antigen remains unknown.

Original methodology: ImmunoSEQ gave junction-only sequences without quality scores, so filtering differed. Generated by immunoSEQ multiplex PCR, the TCRdb table keeps only in-frame clones and is missing some. V and J calls and clone size are copied from that table; D and trimming were computed from the DNA. The sample consists of about 1.1 million clones, around 78% of them appearing once. The receptor was derived from a man in his late teens or twenties in good health. Some clones in this sample may be carry-over from other donors' samples. V and J are TRBV6-5 and TRBJ1-5; possible D gene TRBD1, 5 bases. The sample consisted of memory CD4+ T cells from PBMCs. The subset is: CD45RA-negative fraction. The CDR3 sequence is CASSPGRGGNQPQHF. DNA of the CDR3: TGTGCCAGCAGCCCCGGGAGGGGAGGCAATCAGCCCCAGCATTTT.